The subject of this entry is one TCR beta chain. This CDR3 spans 16 amino acids. CDR1 MDHEN and CDR2 SYDVKM come from the germline V gene. V was shortened by 3 bases and J by 5 bases, with 20 bases between the two germline ends. This sample is drawn from a study of CD8 T cells in Susac syndrome. TCR beta from blood CD8+ and CD4+ T cells was sequenced. The RNA input was 0.5 to 1 ug, and it was reverse transcribed with random hexamers. Multiplex PCR with immunoSEQ amplified the TCR beta CDR3 across 54 Vbeta and 13 Jbeta. A single record per CDR3 protein comes from TCRdb applying MiXCR to the immunoSEQ multiplex PCR reads. The sample lists around 190,000 distinct CDR3 sequences, about 95% seen once, with around 0.11% in the top ten.

The sample comprised CD4+ T cells from PBMCs. The sequence was collected from a human donor in good health. This chain joins TRBV28 and TRBJ2-7, with D possibly TRBD2 on 6 matching bases. The CDR3 loop reads CASSLSGAYGLHEQYF. For the CDR3, the DNA is TGTGCCAGCAGTTTGTCGGGAGCATATGGGCTGCACGAGCAGTACTTC.